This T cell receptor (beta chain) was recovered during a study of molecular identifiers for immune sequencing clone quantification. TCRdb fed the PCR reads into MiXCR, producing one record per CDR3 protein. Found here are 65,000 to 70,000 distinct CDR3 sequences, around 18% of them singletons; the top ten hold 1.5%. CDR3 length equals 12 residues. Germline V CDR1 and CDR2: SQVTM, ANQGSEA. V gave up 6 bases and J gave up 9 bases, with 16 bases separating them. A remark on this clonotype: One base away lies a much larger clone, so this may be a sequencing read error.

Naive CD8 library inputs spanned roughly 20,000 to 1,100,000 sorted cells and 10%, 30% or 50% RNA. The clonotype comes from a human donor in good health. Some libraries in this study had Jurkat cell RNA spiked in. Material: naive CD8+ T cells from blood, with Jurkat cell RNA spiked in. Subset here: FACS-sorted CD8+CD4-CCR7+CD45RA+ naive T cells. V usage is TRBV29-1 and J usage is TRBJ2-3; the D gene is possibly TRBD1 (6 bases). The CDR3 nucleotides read TGCAGCGTCGCTCGCCAGGGGCGAACGCAGTATTTT. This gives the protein CSVARQGRTQYF.